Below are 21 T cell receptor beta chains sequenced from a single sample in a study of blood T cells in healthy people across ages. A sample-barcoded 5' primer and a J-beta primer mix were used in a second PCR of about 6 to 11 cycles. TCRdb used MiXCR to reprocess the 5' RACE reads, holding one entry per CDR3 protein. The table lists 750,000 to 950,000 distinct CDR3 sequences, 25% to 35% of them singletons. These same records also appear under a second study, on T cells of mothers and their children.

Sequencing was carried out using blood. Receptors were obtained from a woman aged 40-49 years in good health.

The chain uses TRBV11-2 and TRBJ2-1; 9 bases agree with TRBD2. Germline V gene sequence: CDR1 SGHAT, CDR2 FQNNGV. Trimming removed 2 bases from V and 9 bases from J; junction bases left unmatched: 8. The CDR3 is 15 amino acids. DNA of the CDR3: TGTGCCAGCAGCTTACCCACTAGCGGGTACGGTGAGCAGTTCTTC. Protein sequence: CASSLPTSGYGEQFF.

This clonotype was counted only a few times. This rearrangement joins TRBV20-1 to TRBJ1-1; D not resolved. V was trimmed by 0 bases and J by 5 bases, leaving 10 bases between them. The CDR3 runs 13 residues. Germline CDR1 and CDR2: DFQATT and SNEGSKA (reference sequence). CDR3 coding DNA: TGCAGTGCTAGAGATCAGGCTGGAACTGAAGCTTTCTTT. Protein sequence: CSARDQAGTEAFF.

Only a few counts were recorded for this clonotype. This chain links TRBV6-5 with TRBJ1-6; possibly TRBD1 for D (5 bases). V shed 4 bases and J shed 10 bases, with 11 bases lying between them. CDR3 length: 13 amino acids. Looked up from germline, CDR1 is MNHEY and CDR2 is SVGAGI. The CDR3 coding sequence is TGTGCCAGCAGTTTCGACAGAGTCTCACCCCTCCACTTT. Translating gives CASSFDRVSPLHF.

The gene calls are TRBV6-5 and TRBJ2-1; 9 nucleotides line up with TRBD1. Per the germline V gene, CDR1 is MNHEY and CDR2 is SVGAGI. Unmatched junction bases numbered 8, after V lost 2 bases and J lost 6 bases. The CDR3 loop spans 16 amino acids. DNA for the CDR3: TGTGCCAGCAGTTACAAGGGACAGGGTGATTTCAATGAGCAGTTCTTC. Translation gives CASSYKGQGDFNEQFF.

CDR3 nucleotide sequence: TGCGCCAGCAGCCCAGGTTTGGTACGGGTTAATTCACCCCTCCACTTT. Protein product: CASSPGLVRVNSPLHF. The V and J genes are TRBV4-3 and TRBJ1-6, with no clear D. Germline CDR1 is LGHNA and CDR2 is YSLEER. The CDR3 totals 16 residues. The V and J ends lost 4 bases and 6 bases respectively, with 16 bases between them.

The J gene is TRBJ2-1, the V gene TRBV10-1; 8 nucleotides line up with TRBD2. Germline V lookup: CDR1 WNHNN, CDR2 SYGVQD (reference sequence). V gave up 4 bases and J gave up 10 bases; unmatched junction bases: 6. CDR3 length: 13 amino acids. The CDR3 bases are TGCGCCAGCAGTGGGTACCGGGGGGGCGAGCAGTTCTTC. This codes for CASSGYRGGEQFF.

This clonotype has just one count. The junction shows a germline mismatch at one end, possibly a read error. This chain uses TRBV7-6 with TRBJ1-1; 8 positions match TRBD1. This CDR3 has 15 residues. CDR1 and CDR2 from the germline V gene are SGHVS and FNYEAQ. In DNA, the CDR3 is TGTGCCTGCAGCGCCTTTACAGGGGGGAACACTGAAGCTTTCTTT. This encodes CACSAFTGGNTEAFF.

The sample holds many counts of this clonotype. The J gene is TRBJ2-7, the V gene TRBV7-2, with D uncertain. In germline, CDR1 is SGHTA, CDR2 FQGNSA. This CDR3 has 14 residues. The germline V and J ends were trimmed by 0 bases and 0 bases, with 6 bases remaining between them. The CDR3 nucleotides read TGTGCCAGCAGCTTAGCGACGGGCTCCTACGAGCAGTACTTC. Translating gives CASSLATGSYEQYF.

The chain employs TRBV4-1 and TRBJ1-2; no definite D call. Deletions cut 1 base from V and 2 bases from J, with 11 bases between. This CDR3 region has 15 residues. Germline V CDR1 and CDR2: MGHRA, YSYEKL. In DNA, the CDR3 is TGCGCCAGCAGCCAAGTGTTGAGGCCAAACTATGGCTACACCTTC. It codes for CASSQVLRPNYGYTF.

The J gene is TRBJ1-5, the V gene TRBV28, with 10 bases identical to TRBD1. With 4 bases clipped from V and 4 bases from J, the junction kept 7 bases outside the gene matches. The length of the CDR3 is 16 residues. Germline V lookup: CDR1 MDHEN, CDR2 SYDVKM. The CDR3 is CASSSTGTGANQPQHF. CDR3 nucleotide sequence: TGTGCCAGCAGTTCCACCGGGACAGGGGCAAATCAGCCCCAGCATTTT.

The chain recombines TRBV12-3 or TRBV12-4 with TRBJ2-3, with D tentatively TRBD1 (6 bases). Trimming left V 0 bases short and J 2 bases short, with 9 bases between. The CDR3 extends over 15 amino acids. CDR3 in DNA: TGTGCCAGCAGTTTAGCGGGGGCACACACAGATACGCAGTATTTT. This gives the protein CASSLAGAHTDTQYF.

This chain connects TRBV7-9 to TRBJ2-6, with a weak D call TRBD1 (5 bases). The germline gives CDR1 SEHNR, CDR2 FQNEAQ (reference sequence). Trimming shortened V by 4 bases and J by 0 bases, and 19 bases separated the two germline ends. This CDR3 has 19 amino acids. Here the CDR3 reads CASSSRTSLILSGANVLTF. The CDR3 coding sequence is TGTGCCAGCAGCTCACGGACATCCCTGATACTCTCTGGGGCCAACGTCCTGACTTTC.

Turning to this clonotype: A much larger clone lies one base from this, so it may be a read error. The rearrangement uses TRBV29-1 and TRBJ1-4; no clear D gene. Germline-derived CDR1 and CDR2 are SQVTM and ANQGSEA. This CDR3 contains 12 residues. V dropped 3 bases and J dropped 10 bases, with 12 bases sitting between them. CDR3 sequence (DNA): TGCAGCGTTGAGATCGAGGGTGCAAAACTGTTTTTT. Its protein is CSVEIEGAKLFF.

Written as DNA, the CDR3 is TGTGCCAGCAGCTTAGAAGCGGGGGCCCCTTACGAGCAGTTCTTC. Its translation is CASSLEAGAPYEQFF. The chain links TRBV7-9 to TRBJ2-1; 8 bases fit TRBD2. J lost 10 bases, V lost 1 base, and 9 bases had no gene match. The CDR3 is 15 residues long. Germline V CDR1 and CDR2: SEHNR, FQNEAQ (reference sequence).

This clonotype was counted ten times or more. CDR3 nucleotide sequence: TGCGCCAGCAGCTTGGTCCAGGGAGGGGACAATGAGCAGTTCTTC. It is translated as CASSLVQGGDNEQFF. The chain is built from TRBV5-1 and TRBJ2-1, with 7 bases fitting TRBD2. The germline V gene encodes CDR1 SGHRS and CDR2 YFSETQ. The CDR3 is 15 residues long. The V segment lost 0 bases and the J segment 5 bases; nucleotides outside the gene matches: 5.

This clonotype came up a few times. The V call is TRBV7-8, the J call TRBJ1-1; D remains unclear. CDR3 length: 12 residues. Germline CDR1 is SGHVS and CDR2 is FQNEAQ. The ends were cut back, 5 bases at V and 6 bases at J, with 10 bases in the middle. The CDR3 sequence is CASSPNFAEAFF. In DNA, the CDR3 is TGTGCCAGCAGCCCCAATTTCGCTGAAGCTTTCTTT.

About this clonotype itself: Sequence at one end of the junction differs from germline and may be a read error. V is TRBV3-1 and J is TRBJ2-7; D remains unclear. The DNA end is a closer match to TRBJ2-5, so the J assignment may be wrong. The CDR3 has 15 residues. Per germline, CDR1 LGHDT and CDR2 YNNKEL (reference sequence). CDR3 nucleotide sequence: TGTGCCAGCAGCCATAGCATCGAGGACCAAGGGACCCAGTACTTC. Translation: CASSHSIEDQGTQYF.

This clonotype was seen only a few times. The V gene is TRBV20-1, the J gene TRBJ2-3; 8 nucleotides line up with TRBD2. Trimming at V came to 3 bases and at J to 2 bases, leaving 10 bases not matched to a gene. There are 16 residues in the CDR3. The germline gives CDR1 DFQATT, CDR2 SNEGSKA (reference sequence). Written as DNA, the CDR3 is TGCAGTGCTAGTCTAGCGGGCCGAACTCCCACAGATACGCAGTATTTT. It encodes CSASLAGRTPTDTQYF.

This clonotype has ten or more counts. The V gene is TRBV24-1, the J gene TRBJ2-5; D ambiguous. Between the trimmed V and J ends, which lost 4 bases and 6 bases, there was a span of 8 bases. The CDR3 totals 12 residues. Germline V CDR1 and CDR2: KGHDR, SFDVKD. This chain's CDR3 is CATSDLTKTQYF. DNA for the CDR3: TGTGCCACCAGTGACTTGACGAAGACCCAGTACTTC.

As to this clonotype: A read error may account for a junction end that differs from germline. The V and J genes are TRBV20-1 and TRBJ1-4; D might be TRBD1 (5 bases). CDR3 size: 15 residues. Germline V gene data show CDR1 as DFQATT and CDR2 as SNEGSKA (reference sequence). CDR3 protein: CSARDHRWGNEKLFF. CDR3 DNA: TGTAGTGCTAGAGATCATAGGTGGGGGAATGAAAAACTGTTTTTT.

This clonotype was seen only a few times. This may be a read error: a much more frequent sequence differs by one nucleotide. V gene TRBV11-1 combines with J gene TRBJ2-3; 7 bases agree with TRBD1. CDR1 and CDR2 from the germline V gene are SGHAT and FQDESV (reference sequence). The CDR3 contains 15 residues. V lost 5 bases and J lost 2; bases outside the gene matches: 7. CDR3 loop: CASSRTGAFTDTQYF. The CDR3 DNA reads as TGTGCCAGCAGCAGAACAGGGGCCTTCACAGATACGCAGTATTTT.